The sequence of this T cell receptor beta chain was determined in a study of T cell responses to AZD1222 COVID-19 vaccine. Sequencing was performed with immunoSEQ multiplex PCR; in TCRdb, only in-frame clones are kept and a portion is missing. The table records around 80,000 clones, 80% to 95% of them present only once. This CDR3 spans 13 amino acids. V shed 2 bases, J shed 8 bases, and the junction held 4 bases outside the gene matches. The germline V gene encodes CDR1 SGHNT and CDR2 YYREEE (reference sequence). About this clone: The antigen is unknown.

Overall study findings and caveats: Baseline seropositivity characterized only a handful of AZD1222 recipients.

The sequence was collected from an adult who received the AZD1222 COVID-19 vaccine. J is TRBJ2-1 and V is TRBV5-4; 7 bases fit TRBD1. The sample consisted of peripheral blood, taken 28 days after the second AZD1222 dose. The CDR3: CASSLNRGDEQFF. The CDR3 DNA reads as TGTGCCAGCAGCTTAAACAGGGGCGATGAGCAGTTCTTC.